The 8 T cell receptor beta chains presented below share a single source sample, sequenced in a study of tumor-infiltrating lymphocytes in primary liver carcinoma. Researchers generated TCR beta cDNA from about 450 ng of total RNA, relying on a constant-region primer. TCR beta libraries came from three nested multiplex PCR rounds using slightly modified ARM-PCR. The first two PCR rounds used TRBV1-TRBV30 forward primers with a C-beta reverse primer, 10 cycles each. TCRdb reanalysed the multiplex PCR reads using MiXCR and keeps one entry per CDR3 protein. The repertoire holds some 200,000 distinct CDR3 sequences, with about 61% as singletons. The study extracted blood RNA from unsorted whole blood and also extracted germline DNA. Specimen: peripheral blood. The source is a woman aged 55 to 70 with primary liver carcinoma and hepatitis B virus infection.

On this clonotype itself: One end of the junction is discordant with germline, which a read error may explain. V gene TRBV11-3 combines with J gene TRBJ2-3; D ambiguous. Germline CDR1 reads SGHNT; CDR2 reads YENEEA. CDR3 size: 15 residues. Written as DNA, the CDR3 is TGTGTCAGCAACCTTTCCGGGTACCCAGCAGATACGCAGTATTTT. Translating it yields CVSNLSGYPADTQYF.

This clonotype was recorded at least ten times. The chain has TRBV6-2 or TRBV6-3 and TRBJ1-5, with D perhaps TRBD1 (5 bases). The CDR3 is 15 amino acids. CDR1 and CDR2 from the germline V gene are MNHEY and SVGEGT. Deletions cut 0 bases from V and 3 bases from J, with 9 bases between. DNA of the CDR3: TGTGCCAGCAGTTACTCGGGGCGAGACAATCAGCCCCAGCATTTT. Protein: CASSYSGRDNQPQHF.

Comments on this clonotype: A read error may produce the germline difference seen at one junction end. J is TRBJ1-1 and V is TRBV11-3; 7 nucleotides align to TRBD1. CDR1 SGHNT and CDR2 YENEEA come from the germline V gene. The CDR3 length is 14 residues. CDR3: CTSSFGTVNTEVFF. The CDR3 bases are TGTACCAGCAGCTTCGGGACAGTGAACACTGAAGTTTTCTTT.

Remarks on this clonotype: This may come from a read error, since a much larger clone is one base off. The chain carries TRBV5-6 and TRBJ2-4; D call uncertain. The V and J ends lost 4 bases and 4 bases respectively, with 12 bases between them. The CDR3 sequence is 14 residues long. From germline, CDR1 is SGHDT and CDR2 YYEEEE. The CDR3 loop is CASSVSVQKNIQYF. In nucleotides, the CDR3 is TGTGCCAGCAGCGTATCGGTACAGAAAAACATTCAGTACTTC.

This clonotype was recorded only once. One base away lies a much larger clone, so this may be a sequencing read error. The genes are TRBV6-1 and TRBJ1-5; 7 nucleotides match TRBD1. Looked up from germline, CDR1 is MNHNS and CDR2 is SASEGT. The CDR3 loop spans 13 amino acids. The CDR3 nucleotides read TGTGCCAGCAGGGGAGGGGGCATACAGCCCCTGCATTTT. Its translation: CASRGGGIQPLHF.

This clonotype was observed at least ten times. The chain uses TRBV4-1 and TRBJ2-1; 7 nucleotides agree with TRBD2. Germline V gene lookup returns CDR1 MGHRA and CDR2 YSYEKL. This CDR3 has 15 residues. Trimming removed 0 bases from V and 8 bases from J; junction bases left unmatched: 7. The CDR3 protein is CASSQDRGSKDEQFF. The CDR3 DNA reads as TGCGCCAGCAGCCAAGATCGCGGGAGCAAAGATGAGCAGTTCTTC.

To note about this clonotype: A much larger clone lies one base from this, so it may be a read error. The rearrangement uses TRBV12-5 and TRBJ2-5; 8 bases map to TRBD1. The CDR3 length is 15 residues. Germline V CDR1 and CDR2: LGHNT, FRNRAP. CDR3 sequence: CTSGLTGEYQETQYF. CDR3 sequence (DNA): TGTACTAGTGGTCTGACAGGGGAGTACCAAGAGACCCAGTACTTC.

Comments on this clonotype: This may arise from a read error, as a much more abundant clone is one base away. In DNA form, the CDR3 reads TGTGCTAGTGGTTCCCCCCGGGTCGGGTACAATGAGAAGTTCTTC. This codes for CASGSPRVGYNEKFF. This chain joins TRBV12-5 and TRBJ2-1; D is unclear. Germline V gives CDR1 LGHNT, CDR2 FRNRAP. This CDR3 is 15 amino acids long.